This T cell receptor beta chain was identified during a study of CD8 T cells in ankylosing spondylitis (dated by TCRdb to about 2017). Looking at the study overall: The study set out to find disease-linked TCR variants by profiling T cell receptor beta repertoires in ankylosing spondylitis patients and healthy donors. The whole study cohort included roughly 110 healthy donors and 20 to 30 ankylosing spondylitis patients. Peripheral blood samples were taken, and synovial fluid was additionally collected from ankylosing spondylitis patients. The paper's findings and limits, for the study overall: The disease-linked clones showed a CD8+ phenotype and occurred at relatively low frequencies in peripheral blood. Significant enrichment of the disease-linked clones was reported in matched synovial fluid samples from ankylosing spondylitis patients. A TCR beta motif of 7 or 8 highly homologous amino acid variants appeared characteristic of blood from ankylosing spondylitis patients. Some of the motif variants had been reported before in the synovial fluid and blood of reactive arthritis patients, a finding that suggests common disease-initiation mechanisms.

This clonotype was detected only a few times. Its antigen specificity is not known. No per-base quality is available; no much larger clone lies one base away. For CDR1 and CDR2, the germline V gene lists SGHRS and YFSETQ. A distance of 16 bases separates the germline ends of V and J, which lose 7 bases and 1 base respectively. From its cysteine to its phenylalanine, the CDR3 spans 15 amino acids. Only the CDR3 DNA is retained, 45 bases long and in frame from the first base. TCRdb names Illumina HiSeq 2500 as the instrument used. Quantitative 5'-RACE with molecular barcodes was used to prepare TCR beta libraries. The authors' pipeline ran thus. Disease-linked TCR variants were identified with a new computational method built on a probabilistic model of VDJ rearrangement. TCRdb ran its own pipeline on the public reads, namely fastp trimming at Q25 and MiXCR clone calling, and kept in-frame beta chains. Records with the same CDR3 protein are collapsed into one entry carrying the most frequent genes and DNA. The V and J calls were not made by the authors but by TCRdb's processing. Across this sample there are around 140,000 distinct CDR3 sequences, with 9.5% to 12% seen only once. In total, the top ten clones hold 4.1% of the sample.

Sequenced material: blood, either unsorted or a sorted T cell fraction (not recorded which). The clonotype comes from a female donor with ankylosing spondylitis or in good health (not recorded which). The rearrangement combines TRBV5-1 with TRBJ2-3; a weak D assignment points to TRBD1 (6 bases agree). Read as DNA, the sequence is TGCGCCAGCGCAACAGGGACACCGGGCACAGATACGCAGTATTTT. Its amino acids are CASATGTPGTDTQYF.